This T cell receptor (beta chain) was obtained from a study of T cell responses to AZD1222 COVID-19 vaccine. Data came from immunoSEQ multiplex PCR; TCRdb stores just in-frame clones and leaves some out. The sample has 150,000 to 200,000 clones; over 80% are singletons. The material was peripheral blood, obtained on day 0 of AZD1222 vaccination. This sequence originates from an adult in good health.

CDR3 amino acids: CASSLGAGGYTF. As DNA, the CDR3 is TGTGCCAGCAGCTTGGGGGCGGGTGGCTACACCTTC. This chain uses TRBV5-4 with TRBJ1-2; D unresolved. The V end was cut by 0 bases, the J end by 7 bases, with 7 bases between. The germline CDR1 and CDR2 sequences are SGHNT and YYREEE (reference sequence). The length of the CDR3 is 12 residues.